The T cell receptor (beta chain) described here comes from a study of blood T cell repertoires in COVID-19. The germline V and J ends were trimmed by 2 bases and 7 bases, with 11 bases remaining between them. This CDR3 has 13 amino acids. Generated by immunoSEQ multiplex PCR, the TCRdb table keeps only in-frame clones and is missing some. The table includes around 180,000 clones, about nine tenths detected once. The J gene is TRBJ1-2, the V gene TRBV12-3 or TRBV12-4; D gene unclear. The source material was peripheral blood. The receptor comes from a man aged 60 to 69 with acute or convalescent COVID-19. The CDR3 DNA reads as TGTGCCAGCAGTTTAAGACGGAGCATTGGCTACACCTTC. Its protein is CASSLRRSIGYTF.